This T cell receptor beta chain was found in a study of control samples from healthy donors and cancer patients. TCRdb keeps only in-frame clones here, not all; method: immunoSEQ multiplex PCR. The sample has 400,000 to 450,000 clones, approximately 92% seen once; the top ten hold around 6.4%. This clonotype was sampled from a middle-aged man with head and neck cancer. Sequencing input: PBMCs.

The CDR3, as DNA: TGTGCCAGCAGTTTTACCCAGAGCCCTAACTATGGCTACACCTTC. Translation gives CASSFTQSPNYGYTF. The V gene is TRBV27, the J gene TRBJ1-2; D call uncertain. CDR3 length: 15 residues. Germline CDR1 and CDR2: MNHEY and SMNVEV (reference sequence). V lost 3 bases and J 0 bases, leaving 11 bases between the germline ends.